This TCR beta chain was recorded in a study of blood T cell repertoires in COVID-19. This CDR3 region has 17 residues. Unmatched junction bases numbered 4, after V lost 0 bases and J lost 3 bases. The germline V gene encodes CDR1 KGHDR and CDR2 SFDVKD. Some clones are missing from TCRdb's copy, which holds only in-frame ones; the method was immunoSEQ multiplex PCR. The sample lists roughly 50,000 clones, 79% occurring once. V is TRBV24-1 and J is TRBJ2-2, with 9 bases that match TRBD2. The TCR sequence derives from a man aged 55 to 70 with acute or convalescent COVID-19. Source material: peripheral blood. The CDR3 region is CATSDLLASGDTGELFF. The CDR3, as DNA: TGTGCCACCAGTGATTTGCTAGCTAGCGGGGACACCGGGGAGCTGTTTTTT.